This T cell receptor (beta chain) was observed in a study of control samples from healthy donors and cancer patients. Repertoires were generated with immunoSEQ multiplex PCR, while TCRdb's copy carries only in-frame clones and drops some. The table includes some 120,000 clones, about 93% detected once. The ends lost 3 bases at V and 13 bases at J; junction bases unmatched: 8. The CDR3 loop spans 15 amino acids. CDR1 and CDR2 (germline): SGHRS, YFSETQ. This clone was counted between two and nine times. The clonotype originates from a man under 40 in good health. The sequenced sample was blood. The genes are TRBV5-1 and TRBJ1-6; 12 bases are shared with TRBD1. The CDR3 here is CASSSGTGGLAPLHF. Written as DNA, the CDR3 is TGCGCCAGCAGCTCCGGGACAGGGGGCCTAGCGCCCCTCCACTTT.